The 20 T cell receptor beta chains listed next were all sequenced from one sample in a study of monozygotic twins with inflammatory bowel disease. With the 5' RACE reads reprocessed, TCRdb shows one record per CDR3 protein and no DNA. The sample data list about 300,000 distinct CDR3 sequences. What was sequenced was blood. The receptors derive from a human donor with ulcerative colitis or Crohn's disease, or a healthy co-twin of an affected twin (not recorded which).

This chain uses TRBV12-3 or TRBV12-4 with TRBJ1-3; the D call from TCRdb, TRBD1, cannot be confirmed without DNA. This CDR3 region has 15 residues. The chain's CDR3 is CASTQRGGAGNTIYF.

This CDR3 reads CASSLDEQGRPLHF. This chain joins TRBV5-1 and TRBJ1-6; the D call of TRBD1 rests on TCRdb alone, since no DNA is present to check it. In germline, CDR1 is SGHRS, CDR2 YFSETQ. The CDR3 sequence is 14 residues long.

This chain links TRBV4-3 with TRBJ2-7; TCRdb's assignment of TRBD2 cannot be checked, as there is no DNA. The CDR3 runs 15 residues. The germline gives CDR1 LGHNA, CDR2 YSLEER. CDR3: CASSRNSGSPYEQYF.

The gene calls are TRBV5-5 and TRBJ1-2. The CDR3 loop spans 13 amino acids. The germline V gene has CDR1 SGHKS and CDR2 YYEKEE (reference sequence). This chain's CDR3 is CASSLGPSYGYTF. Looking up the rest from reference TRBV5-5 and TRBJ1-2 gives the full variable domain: DAGVTQSPTHLIKTRGQQVTLRCSPISGHKSVSWYQQVLGQGPQFIFQYYEKEERGRGNFPDRFSARQFPNYSSELNVNALLLGDSALYLCASSLGPSYGYTFGSGTRLTVV.

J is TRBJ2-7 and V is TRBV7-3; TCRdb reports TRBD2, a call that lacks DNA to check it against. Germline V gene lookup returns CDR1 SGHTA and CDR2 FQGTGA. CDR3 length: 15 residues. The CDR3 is CASSLAGGNSYEQYF. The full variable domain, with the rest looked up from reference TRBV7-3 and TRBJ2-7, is GAGVSQTPSNKVTEKGKYVELRCDPISGHTALYWYRQSLGQGPEFLIYFQGTGAADDSGLPNDRFFAVRPEGSVSTLKIQRTERGDSAVYLCASSLAGGNSYEQYFGPGTRLTVT.

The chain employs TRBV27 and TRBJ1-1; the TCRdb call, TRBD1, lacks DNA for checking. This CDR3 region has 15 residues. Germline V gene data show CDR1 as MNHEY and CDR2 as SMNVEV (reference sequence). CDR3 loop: CATMAGARMNTEAFF.

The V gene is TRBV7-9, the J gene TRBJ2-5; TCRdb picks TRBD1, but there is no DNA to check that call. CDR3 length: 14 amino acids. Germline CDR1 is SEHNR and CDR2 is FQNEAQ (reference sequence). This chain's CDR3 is CASSLTPSPETQYF.

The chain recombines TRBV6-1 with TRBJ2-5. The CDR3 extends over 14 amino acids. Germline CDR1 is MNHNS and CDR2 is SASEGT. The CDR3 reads CASSENAPRETQYF.

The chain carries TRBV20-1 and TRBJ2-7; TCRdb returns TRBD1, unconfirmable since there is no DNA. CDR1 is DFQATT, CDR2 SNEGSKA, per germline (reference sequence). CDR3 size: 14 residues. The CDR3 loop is CSARVGQGAYEQYF.

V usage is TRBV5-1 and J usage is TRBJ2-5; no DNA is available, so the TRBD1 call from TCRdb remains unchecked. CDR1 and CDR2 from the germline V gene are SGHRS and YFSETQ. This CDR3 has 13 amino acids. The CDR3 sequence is CASNDRVAETQYF.

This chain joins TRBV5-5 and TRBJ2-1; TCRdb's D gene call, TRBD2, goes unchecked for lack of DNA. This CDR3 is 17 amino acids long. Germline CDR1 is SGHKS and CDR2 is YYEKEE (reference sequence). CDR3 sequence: CASSSFVAGKIYNEQFF.

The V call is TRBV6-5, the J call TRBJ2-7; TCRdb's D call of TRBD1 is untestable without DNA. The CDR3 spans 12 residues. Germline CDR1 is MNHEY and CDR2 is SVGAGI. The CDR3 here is CATVGRDYEQYF.

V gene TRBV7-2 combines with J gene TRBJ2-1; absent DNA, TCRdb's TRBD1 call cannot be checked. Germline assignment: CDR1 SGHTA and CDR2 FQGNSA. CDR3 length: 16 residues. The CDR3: CASSLVAGAGYNEQFF.

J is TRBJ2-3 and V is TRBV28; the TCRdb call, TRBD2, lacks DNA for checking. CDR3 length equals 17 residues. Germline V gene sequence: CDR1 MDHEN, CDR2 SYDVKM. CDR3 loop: CASSLTSLGEATDTQYF.

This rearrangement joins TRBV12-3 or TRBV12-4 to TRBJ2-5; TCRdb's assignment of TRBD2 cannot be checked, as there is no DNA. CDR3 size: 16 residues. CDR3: CASSSPSGASGETQYF.

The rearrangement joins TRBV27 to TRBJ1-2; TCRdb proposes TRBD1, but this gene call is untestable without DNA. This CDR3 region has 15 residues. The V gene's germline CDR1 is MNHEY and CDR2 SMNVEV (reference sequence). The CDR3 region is CASASKGATLYGYTF.

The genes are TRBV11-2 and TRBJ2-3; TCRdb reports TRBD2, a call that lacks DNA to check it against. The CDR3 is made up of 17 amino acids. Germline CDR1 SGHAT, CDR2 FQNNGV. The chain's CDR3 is CASSPGLAGVFTDTQYF.

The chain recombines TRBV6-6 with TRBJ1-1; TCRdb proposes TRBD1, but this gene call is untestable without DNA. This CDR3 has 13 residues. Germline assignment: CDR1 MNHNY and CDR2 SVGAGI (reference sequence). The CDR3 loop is CASTGQGNTEAFF.

CDR3 region: CSVFGGYNEQFF. The genes are TRBV29-1 and TRBJ2-1. Germline V gene lookup returns CDR1 SQVTM and CDR2 ANQGSEA. The CDR3 totals 12 residues.

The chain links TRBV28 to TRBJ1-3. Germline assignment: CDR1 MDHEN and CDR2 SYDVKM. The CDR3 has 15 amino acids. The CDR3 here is CASIPHADSGNTIYF.